This T cell receptor (beta chain) was sequenced for a study of response to subunit inactivated influenza vaccine. Findings and limits, study-wide: Few new T cells, the authors suggested, are recruited by each seasonal influenza vaccination.

The V end was cut by 1 base, the J end by 4 bases, with 10 bases between. Germline V gene data show CDR1 as SEHNR and CDR2 as FQNEAQ (reference sequence). CDR3 length equals 14 residues. Comments on this clonotype: Its target is unknown.

Each CDR3 protein gets one entry after TCRdb re-called the RT-PCR reads with MiXCR. This table holds approximately 530,000 distinct CDR3 sequences, 6% to 9% found once. Sequenced here: PBMCs from blood, sampled less than 30 months after vaccination. The receptor comes from a man between 50 and 70 years old who received an inactivated influenza vaccine. The chain uses TRBV7-9 and TRBJ1-2, with D hard to call. The CDR3 here is CASSLVEVFYGYTF. The CDR3, as DNA: TGTGCCAGCAGCTTAGTCGAGGTATTCTATGGCTACACCTTC.